These 25 T cell receptor beta chains share one sample of origin, sequenced in a study of cytomegalovirus exposure and HLA in healthy donors. Amplification used 60 Vbeta primers and 13 Jbeta primers. Profiling relied on immunoSEQ multiplex PCR, and the TCRdb table lists in-frame clones only, not all of them. The data show about 130,000 clones, roughly 79% seen once. Source material: PBMCs. These receptors were collected from a boy between 2 and 10 years old in good health and CMV-seronegative.

This chain connects TRBV19 to TRBJ1-1, with 8 bases aligning to TRBD1. The length of the CDR3 is 16 residues. After removal of 5 bases from V and 3 bases from J, the junction contained 11 bases not matched to a gene. The V gene's germline CDR1 is LNHDA and CDR2 SQIVND (reference sequence). The DNA of the CDR3 is TGTGCCAGTAGTGGACCCAGGGGGCGGTGGGACACTGAAGCTTTCTTT. Protein product: CASSGPRGRWDTEAFF.

Only a few counts were recorded for this clone. The chain employs TRBV5-6 and TRBJ1-2; tentatively, D is TRBD1 (5 bases). Trimming stripped 0 bases from V and 4 bases from J, with 16 bases between. The CDR3 is 16 amino acids. The germline CDR1 and CDR2 sequences are SGHDT and YYEEEE. CDR3: CASSLGPREGTYGYTF. CDR3 DNA: TGTGCCAGCAGCTTGGGGCCGAGGGAGGGGACCTATGGCTACACCTTC.

A few counts support this clone. The chain has TRBV6-1 and TRBJ2-3, with a tentative D call TRBD1 (5 bases). CDR3 length equals 16 residues. CDR1 and CDR2 (germline): MNHNS, SASEGT. V was shortened by 3 bases and J by 4 bases, with 17 bases between the two germline ends. CDR3 sequence (DNA): TGTGCCAGCAGTGATAGACTCCCCACAGGCGCAGATACGCAGTATTTT. Translated, it gives CASSDRLPTGADTQYF.

This rearrangement joins TRBV7-3 to TRBJ2-1; no definite D call. The germline V and J ends were trimmed by 3 bases and 8 bases, with 8 bases remaining between them. Germline CDR1 is SGHTA and CDR2 is FQGTGA. There are 12 residues in the CDR3. Written as DNA, the CDR3 is TGTGCCAGCAGCTTTGGTACGGATGAGCAGTTCTTC. Translating gives CASSFGTDEQFF. The full variable domain, in which reference TRBV7-3 and TRBJ2-1 provide the parts outside the CDR3, is GAGVSQTPSNKVTEKGKYVELRCDPISGHTALYWYRQSLGQGPEFLIYFQGTGAADDSGLPNDRFFAVRPEGSVSTLKIQRTERGDSAVYLCASSFGTDEQFFGPGTRLTVL.

The chain employs TRBV6-4 and TRBJ2-1, with 7 bases lining up with TRBD2. This CDR3 is 15 amino acids long. J was trimmed by 4 bases and V by 4 bases; bases with no gene match: 7. Germline V gene sequence: CDR1 MRHNA, CDR2 SNTAGT. The CDR3 here is CASSASSGPYNEQFF. The CDR3 DNA reads TGTGCCAGCAGTGCTTCTAGCGGACCATACAATGAGCAGTTCTTC.

The V call is TRBV5-5, the J call TRBJ1-2; D might be TRBD1 (5 bases). V was cut by 1 base and J by 2 bases, with 15 bases left in between. Germline V lookup: CDR1 SGHKS, CDR2 YYEKEE (reference sequence). CDR3 size: 16 residues. CDR3 loop: CASSLPHSGGNYGYTF. The DNA of the CDR3 is TGTGCCAGCAGCTTGCCCCACTCGGGGGGGAACTATGGCTACACCTTC.

V and J are TRBV27 and TRBJ1-2; 8 bases match TRBD1. This CDR3 contains 13 residues. The germline V gene encodes CDR1 MNHEY and CDR2 SMNVEV (reference sequence). V shed 6 bases, J shed 2 bases, and the junction held 2 bases outside the gene matches. The CDR3 DNA sequence: TGTGCCAGCAGCAGGGGGCCGAACTATGGCTACACCTTC. This encodes CASSRGPNYGYTF.

This chain uses TRBV4-3 with TRBJ2-5; possible D gene TRBD1, 5 bases. The DNA end is a closer match to TRBJ2-7, so the J assignment may be wrong. The V gene's germline CDR1 is LGHNA and CDR2 YSLEER. The CDR3 length is 15 residues. CDR3 protein: CASSQGQGSSYEQYF. The CDR3 DNA sequence: TGCGCCAGCAGCCAAGGTCAGGGTAGCTCCTACGAGCAGTACTTC.

This sequence joins TRBV7-9 and TRBJ2-2, with D possibly matching TRBD2 (7 bases). The germline V gene has CDR1 SEHNR and CDR2 FQNEAQ (reference sequence). The CDR3 covers 16 residues. The V end was cut by 3 bases, the J end by 6 bases, with 17 bases between. CDR3 DNA: TGTGCCAGCAGCTTCGGGGGGTCTACAGGGCCCGGGGAGCTGTTTTTT. Its translation is CASSFGGSTGPGELFF.

This chain joins TRBV6-1 and TRBJ2-3; 8 bases fit TRBD2. The CDR3 has 14 residues. CDR1 MNHNS and CDR2 SASEGT come from the germline V gene. J was trimmed by 3 bases and V by 5 bases; bases with no gene match: 4. This CDR3 is CASSKGLATDTQYF. The CDR3 nucleotides read TGTGCCAGCAGTAAAGGACTAGCAACAGATACGCAGTATTTT.

V gene TRBV5-1 combines with J gene TRBJ2-1; 9 bases match TRBD2. From germline, CDR1 is SGHRS and CDR2 YFSETQ. V lost 5 bases, J lost 3 bases, and 6 bases stayed unmatched. The CDR3 is made up of 15 amino acids. Written as DNA, the CDR3 is TGCGCCAGCAGGGTTAGCGGGAGAAACTACAATGAGCAGTTCTTC. It codes for CASRVSGRNYNEQFF.

This clone has a single count. The chain combines TRBV6-1 with TRBJ1-6, with D unclear. The CDR3 runs 14 residues. Germline lookup yields CDR1 MNHNS and CDR2 SASEGT. Trimming pared 2 bases from V and 8 bases from J, leaving 10 bases between. The chain's CDR3 is CASSEMGQDSPLHF. DNA for the CDR3: TGTGCCAGCAGTGAAATGGGCCAGGATTCACCCCTCCACTTT.

This clone was counted once. CDR3 loop: CASSGTDYYGYTF. The CDR3 nucleotides read TGCGCCAGCAGCGGGACAGACTACTATGGCTACACCTTC. V and J are TRBV5-1 and TRBJ1-2; 7 bases agree with TRBD1. V trimming: 4 bases; J trimming: 3 bases; junction bases outside the gene matches: 3. Germline V gene sequence: CDR1 SGHRS, CDR2 YFSETQ. The CDR3 covers 13 residues.

The chain links TRBV7-9 to TRBJ1-2; D may be TRBD1 (6 bases). Germline lookup yields CDR1 SEHNR and CDR2 FQNEAQ (reference sequence). The CDR3 length is 16 residues. V lost 0 bases and J lost 2, with 13 bases in between. CDR3 loop: CASSLAAKGTNYGYTF. As DNA, the CDR3 is TGTGCCAGCAGCTTAGCCGCCAAAGGGACAAACTATGGCTACACCTTC.

The V call is TRBV19, the J call TRBJ1-1; possibly TRBD1 for D (5 bases). V was trimmed by 5 bases and J by 1 base, leaving 11 bases between them. Germline CDR1 LNHDA, CDR2 SQIVND (reference sequence). The CDR3 is 14 amino acids. The CDR3: CASSGRGPNTEAFF. The CDR3 DNA follows: TGTGCCAGTAGTGGAAGGGGCCCGAACACTGAAGCTTTCTTT.

The chain recombines TRBV5-4 with TRBJ1-4; D is ambiguous. Deletions cut 7 bases from V and 6 bases from J, with 16 bases between. This CDR3 spans 14 amino acids. Germline assignment: CDR1 SGHNT and CDR2 YYREEE (reference sequence). Here the CDR3 DNA reads TGTGCCAGCTCCCTCCGGAGGGAGGATGAAAAACTGTTTTTT. This sequence encodes CASSLRREDEKLFF.

The rearrangement joins TRBV7-3 to TRBJ2-7; TRBD1 matches at 10 bases. The germline V gene has CDR1 SGHTA and CDR2 FQGTGA. This CDR3 spans 15 amino acids. The trim removed 4 bases at V and 4 bases at J, leaving 7 bases unmatched. In DNA form, the CDR3 reads TGTGCCAGCAGCTGGGCGACAGGGGGCGTTTACGAGCAGTACGTC. Its protein is CASSWATGGVYEQYV.

The chain links TRBV19 to TRBJ2-2, with 10 positions matching TRBD2. The V gene's germline CDR1 is LNHDA and CDR2 SQIVND (reference sequence). CDR3 length equals 16 residues. The trim removed 3 bases at V and 1 base at J, leaving 2 bases unmatched. The CDR3 DNA follows: TGTGCCAGTAGTATGTGGACTAGCGGGAACACCGGGGAGCTGTTTTTT. Amino acids: CASSMWTSGNTGELFF.

Here the CDR3 reads CASSWGVVSSGANVLTF. CDR3 nucleotides: TGTGCCAGTAGTTGGGGGGTGGTCAGCTCTGGGGCCAACGTCCTGACTTTC. The chain carries TRBV19 and TRBJ2-6; D is possibly TRBD2 (6 bases). Trimming shortened V by 5 bases and J by 0 bases, and 14 bases separated the two germline ends. CDR1 is LNHDA and CDR2 is SQIVND in the germline V gene (reference sequence). This CDR3 has 17 amino acids.

This clone appeared a single time. The chain recombines TRBV5-1 with TRBJ1-5; D unclear. The CDR3 consists of 15 residues. Germline CDR1 is SGHRS and CDR2 is YFSETQ. V was pared by 0 bases and J by 0 bases, with 7 bases between. The CDR3 DNA sequence: TGCGCCAGCAGCTTGGACTCCTATAGCAATCAGCCCCAGCATTTT. Protein sequence: CASSLDSYSNQPQHF.

J is TRBJ2-1 and V is TRBV11-2, with 9 bases that match TRBD2. Germline V gene data show CDR1 as SGHAT and CDR2 as FQNNGV. Germline trimming cut 6 bases from V and 7 bases from J; bases unmatched to any gene: 13. The CDR3 is made up of 16 amino acids. The CDR3 protein is CASREIAGARGNEQFF. The CDR3 DNA reads TGTGCCAGCAGAGAGATAGCGGGAGCCCGGGGAAATGAGCAGTTCTTC.

This clone has a single count. The chain has TRBV4-2 and TRBJ1-6; D perhaps matches TRBD1 (5 bases). The CDR3 is 18 amino acids. With 0 bases removed from V and 9 bases from J, the gap between germline ends came to 21 bases. CDR1 LGHNA and CDR2 YNFKEQ come from the germline V gene. The DNA for the CDR3 is TGTGCCAGCAGCCAAGATCTTATGCAGGGTGAGTTTGGTTCACCCCTCCACTTT. It is translated as CASSQDLMQGEFGSPLHF.

V is TRBV6-1 and J is TRBJ1-5; 9 bases fit TRBD1. The germline V gene has CDR1 MNHNS and CDR2 SASEGT. This CDR3 has 15 residues. V lost 6 bases and J lost 1; bases outside the gene matches: 4. The CDR3: CASRTGQGSNQPQHF. DNA for the CDR3: TGTGCCAGCAGGACGGGACAGGGAAGCAATCAGCCCCAGCATTTT.

This clone was seen just once. The chain couples TRBV2 to TRBJ2-7, with 7 bases lining up with TRBD1. Germline V gene data show CDR1 as SNHLY and CDR2 as FYNNEI. This CDR3 has 14 amino acids. Trimming took 7 bases from V and 0 from J; bases not matched to a gene: 6. Written as DNA, the CDR3 is TGTGCCAGCACTCAACAGGGGTACTCCTACGAGCAGTACGTC. Encoded protein: CASTQQGYSYEQYV.

This chain joins TRBV15 and TRBJ2-3; D ambiguous. V was trimmed by 0 bases and J by 2 bases, leaving 15 bases between them. The CDR3 contains 17 residues. CDR1 is LNHNV, CDR2 YYDKDF, per germline (reference sequence). CDR3 in amino acids: CATSRDLFRTDTDTQYF. Written as DNA, the CDR3 is TGTGCCACCAGCAGAGATCTCTTTAGAACTGACACAGATACGCAGTATTTT.